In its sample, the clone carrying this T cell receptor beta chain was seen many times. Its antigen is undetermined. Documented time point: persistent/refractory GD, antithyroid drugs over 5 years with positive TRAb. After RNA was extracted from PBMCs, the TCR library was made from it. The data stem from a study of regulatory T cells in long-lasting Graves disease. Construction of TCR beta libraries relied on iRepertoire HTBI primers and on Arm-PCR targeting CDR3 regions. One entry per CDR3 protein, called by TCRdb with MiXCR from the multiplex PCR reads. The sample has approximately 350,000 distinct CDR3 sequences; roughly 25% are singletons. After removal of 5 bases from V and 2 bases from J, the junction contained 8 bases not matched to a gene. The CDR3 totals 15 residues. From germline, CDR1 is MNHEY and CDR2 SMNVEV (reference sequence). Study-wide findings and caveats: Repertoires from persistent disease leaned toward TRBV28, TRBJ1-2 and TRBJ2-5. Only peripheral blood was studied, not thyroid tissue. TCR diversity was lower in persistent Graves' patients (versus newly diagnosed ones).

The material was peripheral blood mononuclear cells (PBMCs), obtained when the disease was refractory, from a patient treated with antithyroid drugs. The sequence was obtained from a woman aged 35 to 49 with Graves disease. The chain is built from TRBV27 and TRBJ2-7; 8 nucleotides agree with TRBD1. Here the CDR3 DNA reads TGTGCCAGCAGTATAACAGGGGGTAGAACCTACGAGCAGTACTTC. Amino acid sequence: CASSITGGRTYEQYF.